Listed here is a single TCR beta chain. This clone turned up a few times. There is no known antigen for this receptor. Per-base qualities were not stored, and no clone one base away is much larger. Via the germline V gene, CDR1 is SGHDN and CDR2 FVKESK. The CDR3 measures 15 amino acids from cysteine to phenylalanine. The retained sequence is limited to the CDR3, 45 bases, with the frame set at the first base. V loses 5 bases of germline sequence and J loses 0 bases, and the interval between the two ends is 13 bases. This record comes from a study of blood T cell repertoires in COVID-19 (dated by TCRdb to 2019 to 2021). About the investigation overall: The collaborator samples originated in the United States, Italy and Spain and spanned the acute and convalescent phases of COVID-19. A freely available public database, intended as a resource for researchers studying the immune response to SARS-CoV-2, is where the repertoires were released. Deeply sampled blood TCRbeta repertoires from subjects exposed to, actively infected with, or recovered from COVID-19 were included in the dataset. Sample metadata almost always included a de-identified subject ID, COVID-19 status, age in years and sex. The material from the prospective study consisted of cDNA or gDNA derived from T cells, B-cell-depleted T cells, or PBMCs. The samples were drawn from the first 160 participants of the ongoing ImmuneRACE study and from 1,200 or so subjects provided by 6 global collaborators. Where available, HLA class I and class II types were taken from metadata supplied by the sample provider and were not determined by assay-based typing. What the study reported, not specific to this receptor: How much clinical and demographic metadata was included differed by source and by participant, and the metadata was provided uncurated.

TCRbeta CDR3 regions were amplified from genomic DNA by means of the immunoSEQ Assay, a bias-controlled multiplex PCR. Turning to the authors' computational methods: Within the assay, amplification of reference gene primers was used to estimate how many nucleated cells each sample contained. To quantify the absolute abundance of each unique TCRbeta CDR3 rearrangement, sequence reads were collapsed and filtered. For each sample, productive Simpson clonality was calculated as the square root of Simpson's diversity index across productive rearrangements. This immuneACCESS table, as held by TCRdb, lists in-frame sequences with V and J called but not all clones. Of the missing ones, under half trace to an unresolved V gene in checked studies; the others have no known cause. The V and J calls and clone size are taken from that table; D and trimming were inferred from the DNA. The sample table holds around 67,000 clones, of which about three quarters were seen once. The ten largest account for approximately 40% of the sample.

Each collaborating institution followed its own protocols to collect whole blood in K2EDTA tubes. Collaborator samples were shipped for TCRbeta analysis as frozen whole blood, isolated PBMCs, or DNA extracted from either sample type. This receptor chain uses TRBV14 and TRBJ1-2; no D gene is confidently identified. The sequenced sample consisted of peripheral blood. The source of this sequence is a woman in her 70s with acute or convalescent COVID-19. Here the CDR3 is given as CASSATKSANYGYTF. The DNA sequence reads TGTGCCAGCAGCGCAACCAAGAGTGCTAACTATGGCTACACCTTC. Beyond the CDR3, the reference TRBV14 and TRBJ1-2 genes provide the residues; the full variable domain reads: EAGVTQFPSHSVIEKGQTVTLRCDPISGHDNLYWYRRVMGKEIKFLLHFVKESKQDESGMPNNRFLAERTGGTYSTLKVQPAELEDSGVYFCASSATKSANYGYTFGSGTRLTVV.